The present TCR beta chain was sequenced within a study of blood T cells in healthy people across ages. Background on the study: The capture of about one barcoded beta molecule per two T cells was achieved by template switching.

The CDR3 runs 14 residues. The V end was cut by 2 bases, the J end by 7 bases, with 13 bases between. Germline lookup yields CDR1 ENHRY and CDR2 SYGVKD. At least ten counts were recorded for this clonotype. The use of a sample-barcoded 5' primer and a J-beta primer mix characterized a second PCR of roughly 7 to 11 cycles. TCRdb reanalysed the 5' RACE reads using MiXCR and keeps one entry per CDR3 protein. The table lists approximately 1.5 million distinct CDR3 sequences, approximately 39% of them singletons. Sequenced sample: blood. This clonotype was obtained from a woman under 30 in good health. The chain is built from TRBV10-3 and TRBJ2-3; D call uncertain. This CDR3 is CAISEASGLNTQYF. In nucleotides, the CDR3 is TGTGCCATCAGTGAGGCTAGTGGTCTGAATACGCAGTATTTT.